The entry below describes one T cell receptor beta chain. Its antigen is undetermined. The assay was immunoSEQ multiplex PCR, and TCRdb's table has in-frame clones only and misses some. The sample records more than 65,000 clones, about 87% being singletons. The data stem from a study of OX40 agonist ivuxolimab in advanced cancers. Study-wide results and caveats: Antigen specificity was not determined for the expanded peripheral T cells. The study found among the lowest clonal expansion in partial responders at 0.1-3.0 mg/kg.

The CDR3 totals 15 residues. V lost 10 bases, J lost 4 bases, and 12 bases stayed unmatched. The germline gives CDR1 MDHEN, CDR2 SYDVKM. Material: CD4+ or CD8+ T cells sorted from blood, obtained in a trial of the OX40 agonist ivuxolimab. The TCR comes from an adult with an advanced solid tumor such as melanoma, head and neck, liver or kidney cancer. The rearrangement joins TRBV28 to TRBJ1-1; 10 bases match TRBD1. This CDR3 reads CAISPGDRGFTEAFF. The CDR3 DNA sequence: TGTGCCATCTCCCCCGGGGACAGGGGATTCACTGAAGCTTTCTTT.